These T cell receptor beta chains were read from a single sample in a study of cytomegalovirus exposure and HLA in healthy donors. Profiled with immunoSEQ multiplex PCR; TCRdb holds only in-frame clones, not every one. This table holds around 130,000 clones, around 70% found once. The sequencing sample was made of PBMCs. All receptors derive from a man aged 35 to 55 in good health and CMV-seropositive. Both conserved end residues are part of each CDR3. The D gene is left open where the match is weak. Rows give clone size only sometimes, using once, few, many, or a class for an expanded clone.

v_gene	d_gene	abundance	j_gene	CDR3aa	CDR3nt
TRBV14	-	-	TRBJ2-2	CASSHTLSGELFF	TGTGCCAGCAGCCATACTCTTTCCGGGGAGCTGTTTTTT
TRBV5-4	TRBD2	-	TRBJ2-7	CASSSLAGNSYEQYF	TGTGCCAGCAGCTCTCTAGCGGGGAACAGCTACGAGCAGTACTTC
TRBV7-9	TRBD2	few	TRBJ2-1	CATGTSGNNEQFF	TGTGCCACCGGGACTAGCGGGAACAATGAGCAGTTCTTC
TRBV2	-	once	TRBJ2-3	CASRPRGQSNTDTQYF	TGTGCCAGCAGGCCAAGAGGACAGTCGAACACAGATACGCAGTATTTT
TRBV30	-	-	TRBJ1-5	CAWSRGNGNQPQHF	TGTGCCTGGAGTCGGGGAAACGGCAATCAGCCCCAGCATTTT
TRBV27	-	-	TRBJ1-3	CASSFLPVGNTIYF	TGTGCCAGCAGTTTCCTCCCGGTGGGAAACACCATATATTTT
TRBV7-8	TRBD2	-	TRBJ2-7	CASSLNRVAGGSYYEQYF	TGTGCCAGCAGCTTAAACCGAGTAGCGGGAGGGAGTTACTACGAGCAGTACTTC
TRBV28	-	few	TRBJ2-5	CASSLTIQETQYF	TGTGCCAGCAGTTTAACAATCCAAGAGACCCAGTACTTC
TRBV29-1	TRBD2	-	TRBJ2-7	CSVRGSSGGTRGSPTSGDEQYF	TGCAGCGTCCGAGGGTCTAGCGGGGGGACCCGGGGCTCTCCTACTTCGGGGGACGAGCAGTACTTC
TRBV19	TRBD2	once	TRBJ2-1	CASSIMASGDNEQFF	TGTGCCAGTAGTATAATGGCTAGCGGAGACAATGAGCAGTTCTTC
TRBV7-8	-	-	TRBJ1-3	CASSPRGAGSGNTIYF	TGTGCCAGCAGCCCACGGGGAGCCGGGTCTGGAAACACCATATATTTT
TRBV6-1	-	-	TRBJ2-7	CASSEPVPYEQYF	TGTGCCAGCAGTGAACCCGTCCCATACGAGCAGTACTTC
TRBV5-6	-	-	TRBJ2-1	CASSSREFSYNEQFF	TGTGCCAGCAGCTCGAGAGAGTTCTCCTACAATGAGCAGTTCTTC
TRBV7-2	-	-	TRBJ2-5	CASSFDRQETQYF	TGTGCCAGCAGCTTTGACAGACAAGAGACCCAGTACTTC
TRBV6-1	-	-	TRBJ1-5	CASSVKLGQLIQPQHF	TGTGCCAGCAGTGTTAAATTGGGGCAGCTAATTCAACCCCAGCATTTT
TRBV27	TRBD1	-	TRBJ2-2	CASSRGQANTGELFF	TGTGCCAGCAGTCGGGGACAGGCGAACACCGGGGAGCTGTTTTTT
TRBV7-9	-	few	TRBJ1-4	CASSFGGGFEKLFF	TGTGCCAGCAGCTTTGGCGGGGGCTTCGAAAAACTGTTTTTT